This T cell receptor beta chain was identified in a study of shared clonotypes between healthy human individuals. Only CD45RO-negative cells positively selected for CCR7 counted as naive CD8 cells, so terminally differentiated effector memory CD45RA+ cells were excluded. Nashville, Tennessee was home to all donors, who were Caucasian adults. A word on this clone: The antigen is unknown.

Findings and limits, study-wide: Relative to their counterparts shared across all four donors, non-shared clonotypes exhibited diminished generation probabilities.

The repertoire was sequenced with immunoSEQ multiplex PCR; TCRdb's copy has only in-frame clones and lacks some. The profile shows hundreds of thousands of clones, 90% to 95% of them singletons. This CDR3 is built from 22 residues. CDR1 KGHSH and CDR2 LQKENI come from the germline V gene. The V end was cut by 0 bases, the J end by 5 bases, with 31 bases between. V usage is TRBV18 and J usage is TRBJ2-2; D call uncertain. Sequencing was carried out using naive CD8+ T cells sorted from blood. This receptor was obtained from a man aged 25-45 years in good health. The CDR3 coding sequence is TGTGCCAGCTCACCACCGTCTGCCCTAACGACATCGGTCAAAGTAAGAACCGGGGAGCTGTTTTTT. Translated, it gives CASSPPSALTTSVKVRTGELFF.